Described below is a single T cell receptor (beta chain) sequence and its context. TCRdb keeps only in-frame clones here, not all; method: immunoSEQ multiplex PCR. The repertoire includes 75,000 to 100,000 clones, 92% of them detected once, and less than 2.5% sits in the top ten. This sample is drawn from a study of T cell changes during pregnancy in multiple sclerosis. The CDR3 is made up of 12 amino acids. CDR1 and CDR2 (germline): MNHEY, SMNVEV (reference sequence). Trimming took 4 bases from V and 6 from J, leaving 7 bases between them. Specimen: peripheral blood, collected after pregnancy. This receptor was taken from a female donor in good health, enrolled as a control in a pregnancy study. The chain uses TRBV27 and TRBJ2-1; no definite D call. The DNA of the CDR3 is TGTGCCAGCAGTTCACGGGTCAATGAGCAGTTCTTC. Translating it yields CASSSRVNEQFF.